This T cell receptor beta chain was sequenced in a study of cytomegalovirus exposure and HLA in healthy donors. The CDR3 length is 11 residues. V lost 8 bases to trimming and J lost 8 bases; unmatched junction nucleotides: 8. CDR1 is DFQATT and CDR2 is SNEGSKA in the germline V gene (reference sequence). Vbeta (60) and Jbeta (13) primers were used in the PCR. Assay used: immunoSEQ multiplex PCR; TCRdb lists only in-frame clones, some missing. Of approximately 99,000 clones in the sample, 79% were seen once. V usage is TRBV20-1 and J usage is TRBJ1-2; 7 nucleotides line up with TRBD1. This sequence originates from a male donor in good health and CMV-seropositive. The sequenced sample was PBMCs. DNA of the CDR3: TGCAGTACGCAATCAGGGGGAGGCTACACCTTC. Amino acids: CSTQSGGGYTF.